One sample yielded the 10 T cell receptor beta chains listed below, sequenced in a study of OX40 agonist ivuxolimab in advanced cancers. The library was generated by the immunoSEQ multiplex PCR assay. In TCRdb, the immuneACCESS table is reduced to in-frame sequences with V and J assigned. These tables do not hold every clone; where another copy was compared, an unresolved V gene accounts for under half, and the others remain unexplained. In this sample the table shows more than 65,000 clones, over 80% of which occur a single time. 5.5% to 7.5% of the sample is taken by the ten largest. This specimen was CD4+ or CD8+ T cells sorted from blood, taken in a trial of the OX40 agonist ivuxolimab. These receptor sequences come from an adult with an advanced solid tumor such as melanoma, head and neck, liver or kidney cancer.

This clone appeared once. The CDR3 nucleotides read TGTGCCAGCAGCCAAAATTTAGCGGGAGGGCCCACAGATACGCAGTATTTT. This codes for CASSQNLAGGPTDTQYF. This chain connects TRBV4-2 to TRBJ2-3, with 11 nucleotides matching TRBD2. Germline V gene lookup returns CDR1 LGHNA and CDR2 YNFKEQ. CDR3 length equals 17 residues. The V gene end was trimmed by 2 bases and the J gene end by 2 bases; junction bases not matched to a gene: 6.

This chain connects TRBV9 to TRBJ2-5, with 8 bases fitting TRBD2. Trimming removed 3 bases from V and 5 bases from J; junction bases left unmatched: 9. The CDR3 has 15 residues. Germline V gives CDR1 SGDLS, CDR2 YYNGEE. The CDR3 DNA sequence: TGTGCCAGCAGCGCACCCGGGACTAGAGGGGAGACCCAGTACTTC. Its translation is CASSAPGTRGETQYF.

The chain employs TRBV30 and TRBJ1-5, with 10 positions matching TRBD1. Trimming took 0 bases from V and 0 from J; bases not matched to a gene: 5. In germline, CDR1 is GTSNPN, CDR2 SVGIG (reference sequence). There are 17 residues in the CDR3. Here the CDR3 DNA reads TGTGCCTGGAGTGTTGACAGGGGGCGAAGTAGCAATCAGCCCCAGCATTTT. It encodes CAWSVDRGRSSNQPQHF. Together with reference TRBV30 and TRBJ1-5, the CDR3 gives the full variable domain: SQTIHQWPATLVQPVGSPLSLECTVEGTSNPNLYWYRQAAGRGLQLLFYSVGIGQISSEVPQNLSASRPQDRQFILSSKKLLLSDSGFYLCAWSVDRGRSSNQPQHFGDGTRLSIL.

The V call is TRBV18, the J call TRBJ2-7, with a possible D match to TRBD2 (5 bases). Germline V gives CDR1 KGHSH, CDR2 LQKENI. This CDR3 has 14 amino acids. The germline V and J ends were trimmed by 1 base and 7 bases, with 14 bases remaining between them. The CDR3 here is CASSPQGGLGEQYF. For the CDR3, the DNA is TGTGCCAGCTCACCACAGGGCGGGTTGGGTGAGCAGTACTTC. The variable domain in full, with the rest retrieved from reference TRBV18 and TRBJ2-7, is NAGVMQNPRHLVRRRGQEARLRCSPMKGHSHVYWYRQLPEEGLKFMVYLQKENIIDESGMPKERFSAEFPKEGPSILRIQQVVRGDSAAYFCASSPQGGLGEQYFGPGTRLTVT.

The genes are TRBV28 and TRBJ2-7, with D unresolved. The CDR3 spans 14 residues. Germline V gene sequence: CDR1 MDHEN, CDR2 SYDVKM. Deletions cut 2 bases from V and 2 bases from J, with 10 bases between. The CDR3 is CASSLTLTPYEQYF. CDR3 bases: TGTGCCAGCAGTTTAACCCTTACTCCCTACGAGCAGTACTTC.

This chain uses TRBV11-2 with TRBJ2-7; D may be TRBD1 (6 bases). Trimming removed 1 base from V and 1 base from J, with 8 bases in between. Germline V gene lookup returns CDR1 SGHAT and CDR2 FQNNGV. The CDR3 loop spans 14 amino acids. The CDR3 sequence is CASSLATGSYEQYV. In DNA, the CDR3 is TGTGCCAGCAGCTTAGCCACAGGGTCCTACGAGCAGTACGTC.

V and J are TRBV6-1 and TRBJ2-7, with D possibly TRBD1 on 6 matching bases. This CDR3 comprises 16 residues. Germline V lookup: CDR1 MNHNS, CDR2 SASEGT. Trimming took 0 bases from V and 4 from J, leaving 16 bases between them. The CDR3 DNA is TGTGCCAGCAGTGAAGCGATGTTTTCAGGGGTTTACGAGCAGTACGTC. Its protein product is CASSEAMFSGVYEQYV.

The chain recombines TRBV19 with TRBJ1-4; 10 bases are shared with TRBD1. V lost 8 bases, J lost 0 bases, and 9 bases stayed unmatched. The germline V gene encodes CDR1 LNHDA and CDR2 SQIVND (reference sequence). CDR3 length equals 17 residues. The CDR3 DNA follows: TGTGCCAGTTCACGACAGGGGGCGCGGGCAACTAATGAAAAACTGTTTTTT. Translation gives CASSRQGARATNEKLFF.

The CDR3 reads CASSPTPQDRDHGYTF. DNA of the CDR3: TGTGCCAGCAGCCCCACCCCCCAGGACAGGGATCATGGCTACACCTTC. V usage is TRBV7-9 and J usage is TRBJ1-2, with 8 positions matching TRBD1. CDR3 length: 16 amino acids. Germline V gives CDR1 SEHNR, CDR2 FQNEAQ (reference sequence). The V segment lost 5 bases and the J segment 6 bases; nucleotides outside the gene matches: 14.

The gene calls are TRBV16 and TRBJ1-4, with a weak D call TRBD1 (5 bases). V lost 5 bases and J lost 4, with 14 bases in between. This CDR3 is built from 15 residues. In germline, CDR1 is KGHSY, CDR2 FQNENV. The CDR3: CASSFKGPINEKLFF. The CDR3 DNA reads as TGTGCCAGCAGCTTTAAGGGACCGATTAATGAAAAACTGTTTTTT.